The present T cell receptor beta chain was sequenced within a study of shared clonotypes between healthy human individuals. Terminally differentiated effector memory CD45RA+ cells were excluded from the naive CD8 cells, which were CD45RO-negative and positively selected for CCR7. CDR3 size: 15 residues. Germline CDR1 SEHNR, CDR2 FQNEAQ (reference sequence). The ends were cut back, 5 bases at V and 8 bases at J, with 19 bases in the middle. This table comes from immunoSEQ multiplex PCR, and its TCRdb copy is limited to in-frame clones, with some not included. This table has a few hundred thousand clones, less than 97% appearing once.

The sequence derives from a woman aged 25-40 years in good health. The chain links TRBV7-9 to TRBJ2-1; D might be TRBD1 or TRBD2, each matching 5 bases. The sequencing input was naive CD8+ T cells sorted from blood. The CDR3 spells CASSPGLKRTYEQFF. The CDR3 coding sequence is TGTGCCAGCAGCCCAGGGTTGAAGCGGACCTATGAGCAGTTCTTC.